The entry below describes one TCR beta chain. This sample is part of a study of blood T cell repertoires in COVID-19. Study processing details: Amplified reference gene primers provided the basis for estimating nucleated cell counts. Sequencing used immunoSEQ multiplex PCR; TCRdb keeps in-frame clones, though not all of them. Clone size and V and J calls were adopted from that table, with D and trimming inferred from the DNA. This sample carries approximately 270,000 clones, more than 75% of them seen once, and the ten largest clones take about 8.8%. Germline lookup yields CDR1 SGHKS and CDR2 YYEKEE (reference sequence). Trimming left V 0 bases short and J 5 bases short, with 5 bases between. This CDR3 contains 13 residues.

The sequenced material came from peripheral blood. This TCR was recovered from a man aged 35 to 55 with active or convalescent COVID-19. This chain connects TRBV5-5 to TRBJ1-4; D not certain. CDR3 nucleotide sequence: TGTGCCAGCAGCTTGGGGCACAATGAAAAACTGTTTTTT. Protein product: CASSLGHNEKLFF.